The 7 T cell receptor beta chains reported below all come from one sample, sequenced in a study of cytomegalovirus exposure and HLA in healthy donors. Amplification used 60 Vbeta primers and 13 Jbeta primers. TCRdb's copy holds only in-frame clones and misses some; the assay was immunoSEQ multiplex PCR. The sample lists approximately 73,000 clones; over 70% were seen once. The sample comprised PBMCs. The source is a woman between 40 and 55 years old in good health and CMV-seropositive.

V usage is TRBV5-6 and J usage is TRBJ1-4; tentatively, D is TRBD1 (5 bases). Germline V gene lookup returns CDR1 SGHDT and CDR2 YYEEEE. The CDR3 contains 14 residues. Trimming pared 3 bases from V and 1 base from J, leaving 7 bases between. CDR3 in amino acids: CASSSGGTNEKLFF. In DNA form, the CDR3 reads TGTGCCAGCAGCTCGGGGGGAACTAATGAAAAACTGTTTTTT.

A note on this clone: One end of the junction is discordant with germline, which a read error may explain. This chain uses TRBV5-8 with TRBJ1-5; no definite D call. Germline loops: CDR1 SGHTS, CDR2 YDEGEE. This CDR3 has 10 residues. CDR3 in DNA: TGTGCCAGCAGCGCCCCGACCCGGGATTTT. The encoded protein is CASSAPTRDF.

This clone was detected only a few times. The rearrangement links TRBV5-1 to TRBJ2-1; TRBD2 is a possible D gene (5 bases). V lost 4 bases to trimming and J lost 4 bases, with 12 bases between them. The CDR3 contains 14 residues. Germline V gene lookup returns CDR1 SGHRS and CDR2 YFSETQ. In DNA form, the CDR3 reads TGCGCCAGCAGCGAGGGTGGTGAGTACAATGAGCAGTTCTTC. Its translation is CASSEGGEYNEQFF.

This clone has more than one count but fewer than ten. The genes are TRBV19 and TRBJ2-1; 12 bases fit TRBD2. CDR1 LNHDA and CDR2 SQIVND come from the germline V gene (reference sequence). Unmatched junction bases numbered 7, after V lost 6 bases and J lost 7 bases. The CDR3 covers 15 residues. The CDR3 nucleotides read TGTGCCAGTAGGAAGACTAGCGGGAGAGAAAATGAGCAGTTCTTC. It specifies CASRKTSGRENEQFF.

The rearrangement links TRBV6-1 to TRBJ1-3; tentatively, D is TRBD1 (5 bases). CDR1 MNHNS and CDR2 SASEGT come from the germline V gene. The CDR3 contains 13 residues. The V gene lost 6 bases and the J gene lost 4 bases, with 10 bases spanning the gap. The CDR3 reads CASRRQLGNTIYF. As DNA, the CDR3 is TGTGCCAGCAGGAGACAGTTAGGAAACACCATATATTTT.

CDR3 sequence: CASKRQRTETYEQYF. Written as DNA, the CDR3 is TGTGCCAGCAAACGGCAGAGGACAGAAACCTACGAGCAGTACTTC. The rearrangement joins TRBV5-5 to TRBJ2-7; D possibly corresponds to TRBD1 (6 bases). The CDR3 totals 15 residues. V was pared by 6 bases and J by 2 bases, with 18 bases between. Germline lookup yields CDR1 SGHKS and CDR2 YYEKEE (reference sequence). The full variable domain, in which reference TRBV5-5 and TRBJ2-7 provide the parts outside the CDR3, is DAGVTQSPTHLIKTRGQQVTLRCSPISGHKSVSWYQQVLGQGPQFIFQYYEKEERGRGNFPDRFSARQFPNYSSELNVNALLLGDSALYLCASKRQRTETYEQYFGPGTRLTVT.

This clone came up a few times. This sequence joins TRBV6-5 and TRBJ1-1; 9 bases agree with TRBD1. Germline CDR1 is MNHEY and CDR2 is SVGAGI. V dropped 6 bases and J dropped 6; count of bases not matched to a gene: 5. The CDR3 covers 13 residues. The CDR3 DNA follows: TGTGCCAGCAGACTTAGGACAGGGGCTGAAGCTTTCTTT. Its protein product is CASRLRTGAEAFF.